Detailed here is one TCR beta chain. The antigen is unknown. V lost 2 bases, J lost 0 bases, and 11 bases lay in between. The CDR3 has 16 residues. Looked up from germline, CDR1 is MGHDK and CDR2 is SYGVNS. The data stem from a study of cytomegalovirus exposure and HLA in healthy donors. Study results and caveats: Accounts indicate the classifier identified cytomegalovirus status with strong specificity and sensitivity. Most TCR sequences were uncommon, yet certain public TCRs appeared in many donors. The CMV antigen specificity of a few CMV-associated chains was confirmed through in vitro analysis.

Assay used: immunoSEQ multiplex PCR; TCRdb lists only in-frame clones, some missing. Of about 160,000 clones in the sample, roughly nine tenths were seen once. The receptor was isolated from a woman younger than 45 in good health and CMV-seronegative. The chain employs TRBV25-1 and TRBJ1-5; the D gene is possibly TRBD1 (5 bases). Input material: PBMCs. The CDR3: CASSEGDGLSNQPQHF. The CDR3 region has the DNA TGTGCCAGCAGTGAAGGGGACGGACTTAGCAATCAGCCCCAGCATTTT.